These 9 T cell receptor beta chains were sequenced from one sample in a study of shared clonotypes between healthy human individuals. Sequencing used immunoSEQ multiplex PCR; TCRdb keeps in-frame clones, though not all of them. The top ten clones hold roughly 1.2% of a sample with over 1.4 million clones, more than 95% of them seen once. The sequencing input was naive CD4+ T cells sorted from blood. The subset here: CD45RA+ positively selected. Receptor source: a young man in good health.

The V and J genes are TRBV6-6 and TRBJ2-1, with TRBD2 as a possible D gene (6 bases). This CDR3 region has 12 residues. V dropped 2 bases and J dropped 12 bases, with 11 bases sitting between them. CDR1 and CDR2 from the germline V gene are MNHNY and SVGAGI (reference sequence). CDR3 nucleotides: TGTGCCAGCAGTTACCCGGAGGGCCGGCAGTTCTTC. It specifies CASSYPEGRQFF.

Details on this clone: The germline gene is not matched at one end of the junction; a read error may be the cause. J is TRBJ2-1 and V is TRBV7-6; 14 bases are shared with TRBD2. Germline CDR1 reads SGHVS; CDR2 reads FNYEAQ. The CDR3 spans 16 residues. CDR3 coding DNA: TGTGCCAGCAGCTTAACGCCGGGACTAGCGGGAGCGGCTCAGGTCTTC. This gives the protein CASSLTPGLAGAAQVF.

The chain uses TRBV30 and TRBJ1-2; D perhaps matches TRBD1 (5 bases). V was clipped by 0 bases and J by 8 bases, with 10 bases between them. This CDR3 has 12 amino acids. Germline-derived CDR1 and CDR2 are GTSNPN and SVGIG (reference sequence). The DNA of the CDR3 is TGTGCCTGGAGTGTAAGGGGCCAGGGCTACACCTTC. This gives the protein CAWSVRGQGYTF.

This chain joins TRBV28 and TRBJ2-7; unclear D gene. The ends were cut back, 5 bases at V and 0 bases at J, with 14 bases in the middle. This CDR3 spans 15 amino acids. Germline CDR1 MDHEN, CDR2 SYDVKM. The DNA for the CDR3 is TGTGCCAGCAGTAGTTCCGGCAGCTCCTCCTACGAGCAGTACTTC. Translated, it gives CASSSSGSSSYEQYF.

The CDR3 bases are TGTGCCAGCAGCTTAGAGAGGGGCTCTGGAAACACCATATATTTT. This encodes CASSLERGSGNTIYF. This rearrangement joins TRBV5-8 to TRBJ1-3; maybe TRBD1 (5 bases). Trimming pared 2 bases from V and 0 bases from J, leaving 9 bases between. The V gene's germline CDR1 is SGHTS and CDR2 YDEGEE. This CDR3 is 15 amino acids long.

The chain carries TRBV5-1 and TRBJ2-1; 13 nucleotides match TRBD2. CDR3 length equals 16 residues. Germline loops: CDR1 SGHRS, CDR2 YFSETQ. Unmatched junction bases numbered 7, after V lost 2 bases and J lost 8 bases. The CDR3 nucleotides are TGCGCCAGCAGCTTAGGACTAGCGGGAGCCTTGGATGAGCAGTTCTTC. It translates to CASSLGLAGALDEQFF.

V gene TRBV28 combines with J gene TRBJ2-4; unclear D gene. CDR3 length equals 11 residues. Germline V lookup: CDR1 MDHEN, CDR2 SYDVKM. Trimming shortened V by 1 base and J by 11 bases, and 6 bases separated the two germline ends. CDR3 coding DNA: TGTGCCAGCAGTTTATCCCTGGTTCAGTACTTC. It yields the protein CASSLSLVQYF.

This chain joins TRBV11-2 and TRBJ1-5, with unresolved D. Deletions cut 5 bases from V and 4 bases from J, with 6 bases between. CDR3 length: 12 amino acids. Germline lookup yields CDR1 SGHAT and CDR2 FQNNGV. This chain's CDR3 is CASSQRNQPQHF. CDR3 coding DNA: TGTGCCAGCAGCCAGAGGAATCAGCCCCAGCATTTT.

Worth noting for this clone: The sample contains more than one DNA sequence encoding this CDR3. The chain couples TRBV20-1 to TRBJ2-1, with unresolved D. The CDR3 is 11 residues long. V was clipped by 3 bases and J by 4 bases, with 4 bases between them. Germline V gene lookup returns CDR1 DFQATT and CDR2 SNEGSKA (reference sequence). This CDR3 reads CSASGYNEQFF. As DNA, the CDR3 is TGCAGTGCTAGTGGGTACAATGAGCAGTTCTTC.